This T cell receptor (beta chain) was recovered during a study of CD8 T cells in ankylosing spondylitis. In TCRdb, the 5' RACE reads were re-called with MiXCR into one record per CDR3 protein. The data show about 360,000 distinct CDR3 sequences, approximately 22% seen once. This clonotype appeared once. The antigen is unknown. The length of the CDR3 is 17 residues. Trimming took 5 bases from V and 3 from J; bases not matched to a gene: 6. The germline V gene has CDR1 SGHAT and CDR2 FQNNGV. Points from the study as a whole: The study identified a TCR beta motif of roughly eight highly homologous variants that appeared characteristic of ankylosing spondylitis blood.

This sequence originates from a male donor with ankylosing spondylitis or in good health (not recorded which). Sequenced sample: blood, either unsorted or a sorted T cell fraction (not recorded which). This chain links TRBV11-2 with TRBJ2-6, with 11 positions matching TRBD1. The DNA of the CDR3 is TGTGCCAGCAGCCCGGGACAGGGGGTCCTTGGGGCCAACGTCCTGACTTTC. Encoded protein: CASSPGQGVLGANVLTF. Supplemented by reference TRBV11-2 and TRBJ2-6, the full variable domain reads EAGVAQSPRYKIIEKRQSVAFWCNPISGHATLYWYQQILGQGPKLLIQFQNNGVVDDSQLPKDRFSAERLKGVDSTLKIQPAKLEDSAVYLCASSPGQGVLGANVLTFGAGSRLTVL.